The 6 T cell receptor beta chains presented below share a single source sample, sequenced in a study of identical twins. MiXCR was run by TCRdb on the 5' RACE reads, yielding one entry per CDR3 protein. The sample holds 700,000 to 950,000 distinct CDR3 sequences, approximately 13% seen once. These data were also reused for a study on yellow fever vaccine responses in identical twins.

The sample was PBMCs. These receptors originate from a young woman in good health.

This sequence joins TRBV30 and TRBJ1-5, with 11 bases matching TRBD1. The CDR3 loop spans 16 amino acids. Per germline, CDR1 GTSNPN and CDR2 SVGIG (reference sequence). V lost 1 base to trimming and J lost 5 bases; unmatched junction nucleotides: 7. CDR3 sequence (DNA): TGTGCCTGGAGTGATTATCTGGGACAGGGGGATCAGCCCCAGCATTTT. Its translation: CAWSDYLGQGDQPQHF.

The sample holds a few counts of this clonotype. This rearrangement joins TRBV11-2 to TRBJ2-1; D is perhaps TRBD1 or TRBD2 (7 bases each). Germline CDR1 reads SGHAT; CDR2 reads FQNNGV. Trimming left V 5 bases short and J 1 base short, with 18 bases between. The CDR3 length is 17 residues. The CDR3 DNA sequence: TGTGCCAGCAGCCCAGGGGGGGGCGTGTATTCCTACAATGAGCAGTTCTTC. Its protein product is CASSPGGGVYSYNEQFF.

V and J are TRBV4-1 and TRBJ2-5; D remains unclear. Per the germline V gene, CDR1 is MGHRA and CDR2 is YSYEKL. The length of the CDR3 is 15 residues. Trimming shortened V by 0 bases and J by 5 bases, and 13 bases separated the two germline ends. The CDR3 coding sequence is TGCGCCAGCAGCCAAGAGGGTTTTGCGACGGAGACCCAGTACTTC. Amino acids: CASSQEGFATETQYF.

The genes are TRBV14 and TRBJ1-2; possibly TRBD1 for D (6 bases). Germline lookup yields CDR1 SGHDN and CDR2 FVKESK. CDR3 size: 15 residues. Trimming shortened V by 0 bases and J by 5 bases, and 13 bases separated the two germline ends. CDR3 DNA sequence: TGTGCCAGCAGCCAAGAATGGACAAGGGGGTATGGCTACACCTTC. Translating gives CASSQEWTRGYGYTF.

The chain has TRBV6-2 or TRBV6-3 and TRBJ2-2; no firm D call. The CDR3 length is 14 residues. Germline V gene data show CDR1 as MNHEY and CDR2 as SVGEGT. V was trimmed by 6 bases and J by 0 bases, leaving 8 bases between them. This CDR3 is CASREPANTGELFF. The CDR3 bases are TGTGCCAGCAGAGAGCCCGCGAACACCGGGGAGCTGTTTTTT.

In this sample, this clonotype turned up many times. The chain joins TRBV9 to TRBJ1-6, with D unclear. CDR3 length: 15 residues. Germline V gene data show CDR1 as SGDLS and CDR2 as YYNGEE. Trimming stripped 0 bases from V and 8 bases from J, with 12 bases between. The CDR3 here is CASSVAWTRDSPLHF. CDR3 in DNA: TGTGCCAGCAGCGTAGCATGGACGAGGGATTCACCCCTCCACTTT. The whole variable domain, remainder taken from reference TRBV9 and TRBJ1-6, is DSGVTQTPKHLITATGQRVTLRCSPRSGDLSVYWYQQSLDQGLQFLIQYYNGEERAKGNILERFSAQQFPDLHSELNLSSLELGDSALYFCASSVAWTRDSPLHFGNGTRLTVT.